The 31 T cell receptor beta chains below all came from one sample that was sequenced in a study of siplizumab effects on memory and regulatory T cells. TCRdb's copy holds only in-frame clones and misses some; the assay was immunoSEQ multiplex PCR. The profile covers tens of thousands of clones, with around 78% appearing a single time and less than 4% taken by the ten largest. Sequencing used memory CD4+ T cells sorted from blood. These TCRs come from a human donor in good health.

This chain joins TRBV7-7 and TRBJ2-5, with TRBD2 identical over 8 bases. The CDR3 consists of 13 residues. The V and J ends lost 5 bases and 5 bases, in that order; junction bases with no gene match: 4. The germline V gene encodes CDR1 SSHAT and CDR2 FNYEAQ (reference sequence). CDR3 amino acids: CASSPRGGETQYF. The CDR3 nucleotides are TGTGCCAGCAGCCCTCGGGGGGGGGAGACCCAGTACTTC.

In this sample, this clone turned up once. The chain recombines TRBV6-6 with TRBJ2-1, with 8 bases fitting TRBD1. Germline CDR1 is MNHNY and CDR2 is SVGAGI (reference sequence). V lost 6 bases and J lost 6; bases outside the gene matches: 13. The CDR3 is made up of 16 amino acids. As DNA, the CDR3 is TGTGCCAGCAGAACCGGGACAGGCGGAATGGGCAATGAGCAGTTCTTC. Translation gives CASRTGTGGMGNEQFF.

The chain links TRBV6-1 to TRBJ2-6; perhaps TRBD1 as D (6 bases). Germline lookup yields CDR1 MNHNS and CDR2 SASEGT. The CDR3 is 17 amino acids. With 4 bases removed from V and 4 bases from J, the gap between germline ends came to 17 bases. The CDR3 reads CASSARQVLSGANVLTF. The DNA of the CDR3 is TGTGCCAGCAGTGCCCGACAGGTCCTCTCGGGGGCCAACGTCCTGACTTTC.

The gene calls are TRBV19 and TRBJ1-5; unclear D gene. V was trimmed by 1 base and J by 4 bases, leaving 11 bases between them. This CDR3 spans 15 amino acids. Germline V lookup: CDR1 LNHDA, CDR2 SQIVND (reference sequence). The CDR3 loop is CASSIVRIENQPQHF. The DNA for the CDR3 is TGTGCCAGTAGTATAGTAAGGATTGAAAATCAGCCCCAGCATTTT.

With regard to this clone: The junction departs from the called germline gene at one end, perhaps through a read error. The chain couples TRBV6-1 to TRBJ2-5; 9 nucleotides align to TRBD2. Germline values: CDR1 MNHNS, CDR2 SASEGT. The CDR3 spans 11 residues. DNA of the CDR3: TGTGCCAGCAGCGGGCGGGAGGGCCGTGACTTC. It translates to CASSGREGRDF.

V is TRBV6-5 and J is TRBJ1-2; tentatively, D is TRBD1 (6 bases). Trimming took 6 bases from V and 5 from J, leaving 13 bases between them. Germline-derived CDR1 and CDR2 are MNHEY and SVGAGI. The CDR3 runs to 13 residues. CDR3 sequence reads: CASSSGEGYGYTF. The DNA of the CDR3 is TGTGCCAGCAGCTCAGGGGAGGGGTATGGCTACACCTTC.

The chain employs TRBV9 and TRBJ2-4; D perhaps matches TRBD2 (6 bases). Trimming shortened V by 0 bases and J by 8 bases, and 9 bases separated the two germline ends. The CDR3 runs 13 residues. CDR1 and CDR2 from the germline V gene are SGDLS and YYNGEE. The CDR3, as DNA: TGTGCCAGCAGCGTAGGCTGGGGGGACATTCAGTACTTC. This gives the protein CASSVGWGDIQYF.

This sequence joins TRBV27 and TRBJ2-3; D is unresolved. V lost 3 bases to trimming and J lost 1 base, with 11 bases between them. CDR3 length equals 15 residues. Germline-derived CDR1 and CDR2 are MNHEY and SMNVEV (reference sequence). This chain's CDR3 is CASSFWKGGTDTQYF. The CDR3 coding sequence is TGTGCCAGCAGTTTTTGGAAGGGCGGCACAGATACGCAGTATTTT.

This chain uses TRBV5-1 with TRBJ2-3, with 11 bases lining up with TRBD1. Looked up from germline, CDR1 is SGHRS and CDR2 is YFSETQ. The V and J ends lost 4 bases and 0 bases, in that order; junction bases with no gene match: 7. The CDR3 has 17 amino acids. The DNA for the CDR3 is TGCGCCAGCAGCCCGGGACAGGGGGAAATTAGCACAGATACGCAGTATTTT. It yields the protein CASSPGQGEISTDTQYF.

A few counts support this clone. V usage is TRBV2 and J usage is TRBJ1-5; no reliable D call. Germline values: CDR1 SNHLY, CDR2 FYNNEI. V lost 4 bases and J 4 bases, leaving 17 bases between the germline ends. The CDR3 consists of 16 residues. CDR3 loop: CASSGASAGVNQPQHF. The CDR3 DNA sequence: TGTGCCAGCAGTGGAGCTTCAGCGGGCGTAAATCAGCCCCAGCATTTT.

This chain uses TRBV5-1 with TRBJ2-5, with D perhaps matching TRBD1 or TRBD2 (6 bases each). Germline-derived CDR1 and CDR2 are SGHRS and YFSETQ. Trimming removed 1 base from V and 1 base from J, with 11 bases in between. CDR3 length equals 15 residues. CDR3 nucleotides: TGCGCCAGCAGCTTGTCGGGGGCCAGCCAAGAGACCCAGTACTTC. This gives the protein CASSLSGASQETQYF.

The genes are TRBV30 and TRBJ1-6; D not resolved. The CDR3 has 18 residues. The germline CDR1 and CDR2 sequences are GTSNPN and SVGIG (reference sequence). V was clipped by 3 bases and J by 0 bases, with 18 bases between them. CDR3 bases: TGTGCCTGGAGCAAACGGCATAGGAACAGCTCCTATAATTCACCCCTCCACTTT. Translated: CAWSKRHRNSSYNSPLHF.

The rearrangement joins TRBV20-1 to TRBJ2-5; the D gene is possibly TRBD2 (5 bases). V shed 3 bases and J shed 5 bases, with 7 bases lying between them. Germline CDR1 reads DFQATT; CDR2 reads SNEGSKA (reference sequence). The CDR3 runs 11 residues. CDR3 residues: CSARLAETQYF. The CDR3 DNA is TGCAGTGCTAGGCTAGCTGAGACCCAGTACTTC.

This chain uses TRBV27 with TRBJ1-5; 8 positions match TRBD1. This CDR3 is 13 amino acids long. V was pared by 5 bases and J by 7 bases, with 4 bases of the junction left unmatched. Germline CDR1 and CDR2: MNHEY and SMNVEV (reference sequence). Here the CDR3 reads CASSQGAWQPQHF. CDR3 sequence (DNA): TGTGCCAGCAGTCAGGGGGCCTGGCAGCCCCAGCATTTT.

The rearrangement joins TRBV11-3 to TRBJ1-3; the match to TRBD1 covers 12 bases. With V trimmed by 5 bases and J by 4 bases, 6 bases remained unmatched. The CDR3 loop spans 16 amino acids. Germline assignment: CDR1 SGHNT and CDR2 YENEEA. The CDR3 DNA reads as TGTGCCAGCAGCCTAAGGGACAGGGGGCTGGGAAACACCATATATTTT. Its protein is CASSLRDRGLGNTIYF.

The V call is TRBV19, the J call TRBJ2-1, with 10 bases aligning to TRBD2. Germline CDR1 is LNHDA and CDR2 is SQIVND (reference sequence). This CDR3 contains 17 residues. The V segment lost 5 bases and the J segment 2 bases; nucleotides outside the gene matches: 9. CDR3 coding DNA: TGTGCCAGTAGTCTCTCCTCTCTAGCGGGGGCCTACAATGAGCAGTTCTTC. Amino acid sequence: CASSLSSLAGAYNEQFF.

V is TRBV5-7 and J is TRBJ1-2; D is perhaps TRBD1 (6 bases). TRBV5-7 is assigned to the ORF class and has an uncertain function. The V end was cut by 1 base, the J end by 5 bases, with 12 bases between. This CDR3 spans 14 amino acids. The CDR3 spells CASSLTLQGYGYTF. The CDR3 region has the DNA TGTGCCAGCAGCTTGACCCTCCAGGGGTATGGCTACACCTTC.

The chain has TRBV5-4 and TRBJ2-5; D unresolved. V gave up 4 bases and J gave up 2 bases, with 15 bases separating them. The CDR3 loop spans 15 amino acids. Looked up from germline, CDR1 is SGHNT and CDR2 is YYREEE (reference sequence). CDR3 coding DNA: TGTGCCAGCAGCAGCCCAAGGGCGGTGCAAGAGACCCAGTACTTC. Amino acids: CASSSPRAVQETQYF.

This clone has only a few counts. The chain joins TRBV6-4 to TRBJ1-2; 9 bases agree with TRBD1. Germline loops: CDR1 MRHNA, CDR2 SNTAGT. V lost 0 bases and J lost 4; bases outside the gene matches: 6. The CDR3 covers 16 residues. CDR3 sequence (DNA): TGTGCCAGCAGTGACTCCACGGGACAGGGAATCTATGGCTACACCTTC. Translated: CASSDSTGQGIYGYTF.

The CDR3 loop is CASKFQGAGEQYF. The CDR3 DNA follows: TGTGCCAGCAAGTTCCAGGGCGCAGGCGAGCAGTACTTC. V and J are TRBV6-1 and TRBJ2-7, with D possibly matching TRBD1 (5 bases). Germline V gene lookup returns CDR1 MNHNS and CDR2 SASEGT. This CDR3 is 13 amino acids long. The V gene lost 7 bases and the J gene lost 6 bases, with 16 bases spanning the gap.

J is TRBJ1-2 and V is TRBV29-1, with 10 positions matching TRBD1. V shed 6 bases, J shed 7 bases, and the junction held 5 bases outside the gene matches. This CDR3 region has 12 residues. Germline V gene lookup returns CDR1 SQVTM and CDR2 ANQGSEA. The CDR3 sequence: CSVGDRGSGYTF. CDR3 in DNA: TGCAGCGTGGGGGACAGGGGCTCTGGCTACACCTTC.

In its sample, this clone was seen once. The genes are TRBV19 and TRBJ2-7; the D call may be TRBD1 or TRBD2 (5 bases each). This CDR3 is 15 amino acids long. The V gene lost 5 bases and the J gene lost 3 bases, with 17 bases spanning the gap. Germline-derived CDR1 and CDR2 are LNHDA and SQIVND (reference sequence). The CDR3 loop reads CASSARDGGYYEQYF. The CDR3 nucleotides read TGTGCCAGTAGTGCCCGGGACGGAGGTTACTACGAGCAGTACTTC.

J is TRBJ1-6 and V is TRBV2, with 7 bases that match TRBD1. CDR3 length equals 13 residues. Trimming cost V 7 bases and J 7 bases; bases outside gene matches: 4. Germline CDR1 SNHLY, CDR2 FYNNEI. CDR3 nucleotides: TGTGCCAGCAAGGCAGGGGGAAATTCACCCCTCCACTTT. This sequence encodes CASKAGGNSPLHF. The whole variable domain, remainder taken from reference TRBV2 and TRBJ1-6, is EPEVTQTPSHQVTQMGQEVILRCVPISNHLYFYWYRQILGQKVEFLVSFYNNEISEKSEIFDDQFSVERPDGSNFTLKIRSTKLEDSAMYFCASKAGGNSPLHFGNGTRLTVT.

This chain connects TRBV11-2 to TRBJ2-1; D remains ambiguous. Germline CDR1 SGHAT, CDR2 FQNNGV. Trimming took 2 bases from V and 6 from J, leaving 8 bases between them. The CDR3 has 13 amino acids. The CDR3 loop is CASSLQASNEQFF. CDR3 in DNA: TGTGCCAGCAGCTTACAAGCGAGCAATGAGCAGTTCTTC. Using reference TRBV11-2 and TRBJ2-1 for the parts outside the CDR3, the full variable domain is EAGVAQSPRYKIIEKRQSVAFWCNPISGHATLYWYQQILGQGPKLLIQFQNNGVVDDSQLPKDRFSAERLKGVDSTLKIQPAKLEDSAVYLCASSLQASNEQFFGPGTRLTVL.

Here the CDR3 reads CASSLQGEDGYTF. The CDR3 region has the DNA TGTGCCAGCAGTCTACAGGGAGAAGATGGCTACACCTTC. V and J are TRBV7-9 and TRBJ1-2; maybe TRBD1 (6 bases). CDR1 is SEHNR, CDR2 FQNEAQ, per germline (reference sequence). The CDR3 runs 13 residues. V shed 6 bases and J shed 6 bases, with 14 bases lying between them.

The V and J genes are TRBV2 and TRBJ2-7; 10 bases fit TRBD2. From germline, CDR1 is SNHLY and CDR2 FYNNEI. The CDR3 runs 15 residues. Trimming removed 5 bases from V and 5 bases from J; junction bases left unmatched: 9. Here the CDR3 DNA reads TGTGCCAGCAGTCGGACTAGCGGAGGGCCTAACGAGCAGTACTTC. Its translation: CASSRTSGGPNEQYF.

The rearrangement joins TRBV5-8 to TRBJ2-2, with 7 bases identical to TRBD1. The germline CDR1 and CDR2 sequences are SGHTS and YDEGEE. CDR3 length equals 14 residues. After removal of 2 bases from V and 6 bases from J, the junction contained 4 bases not matched to a gene. CDR3 loop: CASSLGQGAGELFF. The CDR3 region has the DNA TGTGCCAGCAGCTTAGGCCAGGGGGCCGGGGAGCTGTTTTTT.

The genes are TRBV28 and TRBJ1-1; D unresolved. Germline V gene data show CDR1 as MDHEN and CDR2 as SYDVKM. Trimming removed 1 base at V and 8 bases at J, with 5 bases between. The CDR3 loop spans 11 amino acids. This CDR3 is CASSLSREAFF. The CDR3 DNA reads TGTGCCAGCAGTTTATCACGAGAAGCTTTCTTT.

This clone was recorded only once. The chain combines TRBV7-9 with TRBJ1-1, with D perhaps matching TRBD1 (5 bases). The CDR3 loop spans 13 amino acids. Germline V gene lookup returns CDR1 SEHNR and CDR2 FQNEAQ (reference sequence). Trimming shortened V by 3 bases and J by 8 bases, and 13 bases separated the two germline ends. CDR3 loop: CASSFQGESEAFF. The CDR3, as DNA: TGTGCCAGCAGCTTCCAGGGTGAGTCAGAAGCTTTCTTT.

The CDR3 is CASSPKGEKLFF. Written as DNA, the CDR3 is TGTGCCAGCTCACCAAAAGGTGAAAAACTGTTTTTT. This chain connects TRBV18 to TRBJ1-4; D ambiguous. Trimming cost V 2 bases and J 7 bases, with 5 bases left between them. The CDR3 has 12 residues. Germline CDR1 reads KGHSH; CDR2 reads LQKENI.

This rearrangement joins TRBV4-1 to TRBJ1-2, with D maybe TRBD1 (6 bases). The CDR3 consists of 15 residues. The ends were cut back, 1 base at V and 7 bases at J, with 16 bases in the middle. Germline CDR1 is MGHRA and CDR2 is YSYEKL. The CDR3 loop reads CASSQVSGEQGGYTF. CDR3 in DNA: TGCGCCAGCAGCCAAGTTTCGGGGGAACAGGGTGGCTACACCTTC.